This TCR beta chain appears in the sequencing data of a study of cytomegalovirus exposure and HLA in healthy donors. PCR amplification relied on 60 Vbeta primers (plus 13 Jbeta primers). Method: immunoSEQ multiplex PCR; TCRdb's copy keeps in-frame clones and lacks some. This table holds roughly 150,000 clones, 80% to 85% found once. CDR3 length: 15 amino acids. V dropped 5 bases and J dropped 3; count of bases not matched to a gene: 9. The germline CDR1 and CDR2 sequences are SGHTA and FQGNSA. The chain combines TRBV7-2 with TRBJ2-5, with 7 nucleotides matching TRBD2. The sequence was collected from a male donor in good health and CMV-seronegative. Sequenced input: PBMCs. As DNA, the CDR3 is TGTGCCAGCAGCCCCCTGGCTAGCGGCAAAGAGACCCAGTACTTC. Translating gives CASSPLASGKETQYF.